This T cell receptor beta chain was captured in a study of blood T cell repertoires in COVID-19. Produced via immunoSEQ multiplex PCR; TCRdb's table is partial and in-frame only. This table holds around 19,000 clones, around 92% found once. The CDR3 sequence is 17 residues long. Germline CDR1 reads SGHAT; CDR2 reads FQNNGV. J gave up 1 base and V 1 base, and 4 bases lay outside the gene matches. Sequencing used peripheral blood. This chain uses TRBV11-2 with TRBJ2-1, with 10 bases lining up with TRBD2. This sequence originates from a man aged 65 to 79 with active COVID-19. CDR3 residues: CASSLGAGGPSYNEQFF. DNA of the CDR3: TGTGCCAGCAGCTTAGGAGCGGGAGGGCCTTCCTACAATGAGCAGTTCTTC.